This T cell receptor (beta chain) was sequenced in a study of blood T cell repertoires in COVID-19. Turning to the study itself: The cDNA or gDNA used as material had been derived from T cells, B-cell-depleted T cells, or PBMCs.

Per the original data handling: Reference gene primer amplification yielded estimated nucleated cell counts. The protocol was immunoSEQ multiplex PCR, while the TCRdb copy is restricted to in-frame clones and leaves out a portion. V and J calls and clone size are those listed in that table; D and trimming were worked out from the DNA. The top ten clones hold roughly 8% of a sample with roughly 200,000 clones, around 83% of them seen once. The CDR3 has 16 residues. After removal of 2 bases from V and 11 bases from J, the junction contained 9 bases not matched to a gene. Germline CDR1 is SGHDN and CDR2 is FVKESK.

The rearrangement joins TRBV14 to TRBJ2-1; 13 positions match TRBD2. Sequenced: peripheral blood. The clonotype comes from a woman aged 55-75 years with acute or convalescent COVID-19. The CDR3 DNA follows: TGTGCCAGCAGCCAACGACTAGCGGGAGGCACCTCAAAGCAGTTCTTC. It translates to CASSQRLAGGTSKQFF.